Listed below are T cell receptor beta chains from one sample, sequenced in a study of patients and donors after allogeneic stem cell transplantation. TCRdb re-called the RT-PCR reads with MiXCR, one entry per CDR3 protein. This sample has 30,000 to 40,000 distinct CDR3 sequences; about 37% occur once, and the top ten carry 76%. Sequencing was carried out using blood, either unsorted or a sorted T cell fraction (not recorded which). The source is a human donor who was either an allogeneic HSCT recipient or a stem cell or donor lymphocyte infusion donor (not recorded which). It is not recorded whose cells these are; they may come from a transplant donor. Each CDR3 is given without its conserved first and last residue. Clone size is given for some rows only: seen once, a few or many times, or a class if the clone is expanded.

CDR3 protein,V gene,clone size,J gene
ATSDFSVRGTDTQY,TRBV24-1,few,TRBJ2-3
ASSQEGSNKPQH,TRBV4-2,once,TRBJ1-5
ASSQRPLGNEQF,TRBV4-2,NA,TRBJ2-1
ASSLTGTVNTEAF,TRBV5-1,NA,TRBJ1-1
ASSVPGLGTEAF,TRBV25-1,NA,TRBJ1-1
ASSLQGAADTQY,TRBV6-5,many,TRBJ2-3
ASSVHLLGADTQY,TRBV7-9,few,TRBJ2-3
ASMEDVLYSNQPQH,TRBV12-3/TRBV12-4,NA,TRBJ1-5
ASSSLYLADNTGELF,TRBV7-9,few,TRBJ2-2
ASSLEGAYEQY,TRBV28,many,TRBJ2-7
ASSRIAGGKNNEQF,TRBV11-2,NA,TRBJ2-1
ASSSPIIQPWNEQF,TRBV4-2,NA,TRBJ2-1
ASSQDFSNGETQY,TRBV4-3,NA,TRBJ2-5
ASSPTPDVEKLF,TRBV11-3,few,TRBJ1-4
ASQDRLGSDTQY,TRBV12-3/TRBV12-4,NA,TRBJ2-3
SARSQGETQY,TRBV29-1,NA,TRBJ2-5
ASTQGPLSNQPQH,TRBV5-5,NA,TRBJ1-5
ASSSPDRAANYGYT,TRBV6-2/TRBV6-3,once,TRBJ1-2
ATSRDRLAGSSYNEQF,TRBV15,many,TRBJ2-1
ASSLDRGEAF,TRBV5-1,few,TRBJ1-1
ASSFLPGQGVYEQY,TRBV5-6,NA,TRBJ2-7
ASSPEDGSYEQY,TRBV12-3/TRBV12-4,NA,TRBJ2-7
ASSYAPTQGFSTEAF,TRBV5-1,few,TRBJ1-1
ASSYEALLSGNTIY,TRBV6-6,NA,TRBJ1-3
ASSLGTSRDTQY,TRBV5-1,NA,TRBJ2-3
ASSFPGTAYQNTEAF,TRBV12-3/TRBV12-4,NA,TRBJ1-1
ASSQDINRQPQH,TRBV4-3,NA,TRBJ1-5
ASSPTGLNTEAF,TRBV12-3/TRBV12-4,NA,TRBJ1-1